This T cell receptor (beta chain) was obtained from a study of T cells in Graves' hyperthyroidism and ophthalmopathy. The study's findings and limits: Ophthalmopathy could be told apart from stable hyperthyroidism with a 13 V-J model. In the blood, most expanded thyroid clonotypes above 0.001 appeared as well.

V trimming: 4 bases; J trimming: 7 bases; junction bases outside the gene matches: 8. The CDR3 length is 14 residues. Germline V gene lookup returns CDR1 SGHNT and CDR2 YYREEE (reference sequence). Only one count was recorded for this clonotype. Its specificity is unknown. What was amplified from RNA transcripts were TCR beta CDR3 regions. Using the HTBI primer set, a first-round RT-PCR was run on the TCR CDR3. TCRdb reprocessed the multiplex PCR reads with MiXCR, giving one entry per CDR3 protein. The sample holds more than 500,000 distinct CDR3 sequences, over 45% seen once. Diagnoses were made from clinical symptoms, serum measures (thyroxine and TRAb), thyroid ultrasound and orbital computed tomography.

This chain connects TRBV5-4 to TRBJ1-5; 7 bases are a match to TRBD1. The receptor comes from an adult woman with Graves' disease, either hyperthyroidism or ophthalmopathy (not recorded which). Material for sequencing was peripheral blood or thyroid tissue (not recorded which). In nucleotides, the CDR3 is TGTGCCAGCAGCCGGGGACAGACGGGGCAGCCCCAGCATTTT. Translating it yields CASSRGQTGQPQHF.